Described below is a single T cell receptor (beta chain) sequence and its context. Its antigen is undetermined. The germline CDR1 and CDR2 sequences are SGHVS and FQNEAQ. The J segment lost 10 bases and the V segment lost 4 bases, leaving 7 bases of the junction unmatched. This CDR3 comprises 14 residues. The data belong to a study of T cell responses to AZD1222 COVID-19 vaccine. Study context: It was second doses at about 4 or about 12 weeks that were pooled. Study-level findings and limits: Only six AZD1222 recipients tested seropositive at baseline. Mapped onto spike, vaccine-associated CD4 TCRs spanned it and were dominant at 160-218 and 743-854.

This table comes from immunoSEQ multiplex PCR, and its TCRdb copy is limited to in-frame clones, with some not included. The sample has about 110,000 clones, about nine tenths seen once; the top ten hold 3.5% to 4.5%. The chain carries TRBV7-8 and TRBJ1-6; 7 bases align to TRBD1. Sequenced material: peripheral blood, taken on day 0 of AZD1222 vaccination. This receptor was taken from an adult in good health. CDR3 sequence: CASSYRTGRSPLHF. The CDR3 nucleotides read TGTGCCAGCAGCTACCGGACAGGCCGGTCACCCCTCCACTTT.